Listed here are 3 T cell receptor beta chains from one sample, sequenced in a study of T cells in localized non-small cell lung cancer. Method: immunoSEQ multiplex PCR; TCRdb's copy keeps in-frame clones and lacks some. This sample carries roughly 1,000 clones, approximately 30% of them seen once, and the ten largest clones take around a tenth. This specimen was lung tumor tissue, taken before any cancer treatment. These TCRs come from an older female donor with stage III squamous cell lung carcinoma.

The gene calls are TRBV28 and TRBJ1-2; D might be TRBD1 (5 bases). V was clipped by 6 bases and J by 9 bases, with 20 bases between them. Germline CDR1 is MDHEN and CDR2 is SYDVKM. CDR3 length: 14 residues. Written as DNA, the CDR3 is TGTGCCAGCAGCGTAGGGACCTATCAAGGGCGCTACACCTTC. Translated: CASSVGTYQGRYTF.

The V and J genes are TRBV28 and TRBJ2-3, with 8 bases lining up with TRBD1. The junction had 12 bases not matched to a gene; V was cut back by 5 bases and J by 2 bases. CDR3 length: 17 amino acids. CDR1 is MDHEN, CDR2 SYDVKM, per germline. CDR3 region: CASSPTQGAGDTDTQYF. The CDR3 coding sequence is TGTGCCAGCAGTCCGACGCAGGGGGCAGGAGACACAGATACGCAGTATTTT.

Written as DNA, the CDR3 is TGTGCCAGTAGCCCCAGGACAGGCGGGAACACTGAAGCTTTCTTT. Translation: CASSPRTGGNTEAFF. V is TRBV19 and J is TRBJ1-1; TRBD1 matches 7 bases. V trimming: 6 bases; J trimming: 1 base; junction bases outside the gene matches: 8. The CDR3 runs 15 residues. The germline V gene has CDR1 LNHDA and CDR2 SQIVND (reference sequence).